Below are 21 T cell receptor beta chains sequenced from a single sample in a study of cytomegalovirus exposure and HLA in healthy donors. Use of 60 Vbeta and 13 Jbeta primers characterized the PCR. Repertoires were generated with immunoSEQ multiplex PCR, while TCRdb's copy carries only in-frame clones and drops some. The table has approximately 140,000 clones, 73% seen once; the top ten hold over 1%. Specimen: PBMCs. Every receptor here comes from a woman in her forties in good health and CMV-seronegative.

J is TRBJ2-5 and V is TRBV2, with 9 positions matching TRBD2. V lost 5 bases and J lost 1; bases outside the gene matches: 5. From germline, CDR1 is SNHLY and CDR2 FYNNEI. This CDR3 spans 15 amino acids. DNA for the CDR3: TGTGCCAGCAGTAGAGCGGGGGGTTTCCAAGAGACCCAGTACTTC. It codes for CASSRAGGFQETQYF.

Here the CDR3 DNA reads TGTGCCAGCAGCTTAATGGGACAGGGATTAGATACGCAGTATTTT. Encoded protein: CASSLMGQGLDTQYF. The V gene is TRBV7-2, the J gene TRBJ2-3; 9 bases map to TRBD1. The ends lost 2 bases at V and 5 bases at J; junction bases unmatched: 5. CDR3 length: 15 residues. Germline assignment: CDR1 SGHTA and CDR2 FQGNSA. The entire variable domain, with the rest obtained from reference TRBV7-2 and TRBJ2-3, is as follows: GAGVSQSPSNKVTEKGKDVELRCDPISGHTALYWYRQSLGQGLEFLIYFQGNSAPDKSGLPSDRFSAERTGGSVSTLTIQRTQQEDSAVYLCASSLMGQGLDTQYFGPGTRLTVL.

The chain couples TRBV5-5 to TRBJ1-4; 8 nucleotides match TRBD1. The germline gives CDR1 SGHKS, CDR2 YYEKEE (reference sequence). The CDR3 runs 15 residues. V lost 5 bases to trimming and J lost 4 bases; unmatched junction nucleotides: 7. In nucleotides, the CDR3 is TGTGCCAGCAGGTCTGACAGGGGAGATAATGAAAAACTGTTTTTT. This encodes CASRSDRGDNEKLFF.

V and J are TRBV11-2 and TRBJ2-1; the D gene is possibly TRBD2 (5 bases). Trimming left V 2 bases short and J 8 bases short, with 10 bases between. The CDR3 spans 13 residues. CDR1 is SGHAT and CDR2 is FQNNGV in the germline V gene. The CDR3 loop reads CASSLFQRYEQFF. The CDR3 nucleotides are TGTGCCAGCAGCTTATTCCAGCGGTATGAGCAGTTCTTC.

The V and J genes are TRBV29-1 and TRBJ1-2; D remains unclear. This CDR3 region has 13 residues. Trimming left V 4 bases short and J 2 bases short, with 11 bases between. The V gene's germline CDR1 is SQVTM and CDR2 ANQGSEA. The CDR3 coding sequence is TGCAGCGTTGGCCAGACACAGAACTATGGCTACACCTTC. This encodes CSVGQTQNYGYTF.

On this clone: At one boundary the junction diverges from the germline segment, which might be a read error. The V and J genes are TRBV7-7 and TRBJ2-2; 11 bases match TRBD2. The CDR3 sequence is 15 residues long. Germline CDR1 and CDR2: SSHAT and FNYEAQ (reference sequence). The CDR3 bases are TGTGCTAGCAGCTCCTCTAGCGGGGGGCGAGGGGAGCTGTTTTTT. This translates into CASSSSSGGRGELFF.

This clone was detected only a few times. The V gene is TRBV9, the J gene TRBJ1-2, with D possibly TRBD1 on 6 matching bases. V was pared by 0 bases and J by 7 bases, with 13 bases between. Germline CDR1 is SGDLS and CDR2 is YYNGEE. CDR3 length: 14 amino acids. CDR3 sequence: CASSVVETGPGYTF. The CDR3 nucleotides are TGTGCCAGCAGCGTAGTTGAGACAGGTCCTGGCTACACCTTC.

This clone was detected only once. The CDR3 nucleotides read TGTGCCAGCTCACCAGCTGCAGGGTACAATCAGCCCCAGCATTTT. It codes for CASSPAAGYNQPQHF. The J gene is TRBJ1-5, the V gene TRBV18; maybe TRBD1 (5 bases). V dropped 2 bases and J dropped 3 bases, with 11 bases sitting between them. The CDR3 runs to 15 residues. The germline gives CDR1 KGHSH, CDR2 LQKENI.

The rearrangement uses TRBV5-1 and TRBJ2-7, with 8 positions matching TRBD1. The CDR3 spans 16 residues. Germline lookup yields CDR1 SGHRS and CDR2 YFSETQ. Losses at the gene ends were 2 bases for V and 4 bases for J; bases not matched to a gene: 11. The CDR3 region is CASSFLTGGRTYEQYV. In DNA, the CDR3 is TGCGCCAGCAGCTTTTTAACAGGGGGGAGGACTTACGAGCAGTACGTC.

The chain uses TRBV7-6 and TRBJ1-5, with 10 bases matching TRBD1. This CDR3 spans 14 amino acids. CDR1 and CDR2 from the germline V gene are SGHVS and FNYEAQ. Germline trimming cut 4 bases from V and 15 bases from J; bases unmatched to any gene: 12. CDR3 nucleotides: TGTGCCAGCAGCTCGGGACAGGGGTTTGGTTTATGGCATTTT. Its protein product is CASSSGQGFGLWHF.

The chain uses TRBV7-8 and TRBJ2-5, with TRBD2 matching over 11 bases. The CDR3 sequence is 16 residues long. Germline assignment: CDR1 SGHVS and CDR2 FQNEAQ. V dropped 1 base and J dropped 5; count of bases not matched to a gene: 6. The CDR3 DNA reads TGTGCCAGCAGCTTAGGGACTAGCGGGTTTCCCGAGACCCAGTACTTC. This codes for CASSLGTSGFPETQYF. Using reference TRBV7-8 and TRBJ2-5 for the parts outside the CDR3, the full variable domain is GAGVSQSPRYKVAKRGQDVALRCDPISGHVSLFWYQQALGQGPEFLTYFQNEAQLDKSGLPSDRFFAERPEGSVSTLKIQRTQQEDSAVYLCASSLGTSGFPETQYFGPGTRLLVL.

This chain uses TRBV21-1 with TRBJ1-1; TRBD1, the table's D call, lacks a check against the DNA. TRBV21-1 is designated a pseudogene. The CDR3 sequence is 20 residues long. The CDR3 loop is CASSKVPARDRERQNTEAFF. The CDR3 DNA reads TGTGCCAGCAGCAAAGTTCCAGCCAGGGACAGGGAACGTCAAAACACTGAAGCTTTCTTT.

The V call is TRBV7-8, the J call TRBJ1-2, with TRBD1 matching over 9 bases. The CDR3 extends over 16 amino acids. V gave up 5 bases and J gave up 6 bases; unmatched junction bases: 13. Germline loops: CDR1 SGHVS, CDR2 FQNEAQ. CDR3 sequence (DNA): TGTGCCAGCAGCGATGCTGGACAGGGGCTGAGCAATGGCTACACCTTC. Its protein product is CASSDAGQGLSNGYTF.

This clone came up a few times. The chain couples TRBV5-1 to TRBJ1-2; 7 nucleotides agree with TRBD1. Trimming cost V 2 bases and J 4 bases; bases outside gene matches: 5. Germline V gives CDR1 SGHRS, CDR2 YFSETQ. This CDR3 is built from 14 residues. The DNA of the CDR3 is TGCGCCAGCAGCTTAACAGGGGATCCCTATGGCTACACCTTC. It is translated as CASSLTGDPYGYTF.

The chain is built from TRBV10-3 and TRBJ2-3; D is unclear. Trimming shortened V by 2 bases and J by 6 bases, and 9 bases separated the two germline ends. The CDR3 runs to 13 residues. Germline lookup yields CDR1 ENHRY and CDR2 SYGVKD. The CDR3 region is CAISEPEVDTQYF. Here the CDR3 DNA reads TGTGCCATCAGTGAGCCTGAGGTGGATACGCAGTATTTT.

This clone was seen a few times. The chain joins TRBV6-1 to TRBJ1-1; D gene ambiguous. V was pared by 4 bases and J by 1 base, with 10 bases between. The CDR3 runs 14 residues. Germline assignment: CDR1 MNHNS and CDR2 SASEGT. The CDR3 is CASSAVLENTEAFF. In nucleotides, the CDR3 is TGTGCCAGCAGTGCGGTTCTAGAGAACACTGAAGCTTTCTTT.

The rearrangement links TRBV20-1 to TRBJ1-2; D gene ambiguous. Germline CDR1 and CDR2: DFQATT and SNEGSKA (reference sequence). Trimming left V 3 bases short and J 11 bases short, with 10 bases between. This CDR3 has 10 residues. CDR3 sequence: CSASPPRYTF. The CDR3 DNA sequence: TGCAGTGCTAGTCCCCCGAGATACACCTTC.

This chain links TRBV5-1 with TRBJ2-5; 9 bases agree with TRBD1. Germline V gives CDR1 SGHRS, CDR2 YFSETQ. V lost 2 bases and J lost 0; bases outside the gene matches: 2. The CDR3 totals 15 residues. CDR3 in amino acids: CASSFDRGNQETQYF. CDR3 nucleotides: TGCGCCAGCAGCTTTGACAGGGGGAACCAAGAGACCCAGTACTTC.

This chain connects TRBV6-6 to TRBJ2-5; D is perhaps TRBD2 (6 bases). The CDR3 is 15 residues long. CDR1 and CDR2 (germline): MNHNY, SVGAGI (reference sequence). V was trimmed by 5 bases and J by 7 bases, leaving 20 bases between them. CDR3 coding DNA: TGTGCCAGCAGTACCAGACTAGTTGGAAAGGGGACCCAGTACTTC. It specifies CASSTRLVGKGTQYF.

The V gene is TRBV19, the J gene TRBJ1-5, with D maybe TRBD1 (5 bases). CDR3 length: 19 amino acids. V dropped 5 bases and J dropped 0 bases, with 23 bases sitting between them. Germline CDR1 is LNHDA and CDR2 is SQIVND (reference sequence). CDR3 bases: TGTGCCAGTAGTCCCCCCCCCTCAGGGAGGGGCTATAGCAATCAGCCCCAGCATTTT. Translation: CASSPPPSGRGYSNQPQHF.

The chain links TRBV28 to TRBJ2-3, with a weak D call TRBD2 (6 bases). Trimming left V 2 bases short and J 3 bases short, with 12 bases between. The CDR3 runs to 15 residues. Germline lookup yields CDR1 MDHEN and CDR2 SYDVKM. CDR3 DNA sequence: TGTGCCAGCAGTTTAGACGGGGGAAAAACAGATACGCAGTATTTT. This encodes CASSLDGGKTDTQYF. Full variable domain (missing parts from reference TRBV28 and TRBJ2-3): DVKVTQSSRYLVKRTGEKVFLECVQDMDHENMFWYRQDPGLGLRLIYFSYDVKMKEKGDIPEGYSVSREKKERFSLILESASTNQTSMYLCASSLDGGKTDTQYFGPGTRLTVL.